This TCR beta chain was identified in a study of low-dose radiotherapy and immunotherapy resistance in tumors (dated by TCRdb to 2022 to 2024). The study in broad terms: In Cohort 1, 0.5 Gy per fraction was delivered every 2 weeks, and a total PTV dose of 6.5 Gy was prescribed. The translational analysis covered eight patients: three from the first dose cohort and the first five from the second dose cohort. Patients were given nivolumab as a 240 mg flat dose every two weeks and ipilimumab at 1 mg/kg every six weeks, with both drugs delivered intravenously. The trial did not randomize participants into treatment groups. Patients in Cohort 2 were given 1 Gy per fraction every two weeks, for a total of 13 Gy across 26 weeks. Starting on cycle 1 day 1, patients took 300 mg of aspirin by mouth once a day for four cycles. Cyclophosphamide 200 mg/m2 was given intravenously every two weeks, one day before each radiation and immunotherapy administration.

This specimen's time point label, per the study, means: after trial treatment. The label giving this sample's treatment or condition can be read as: LDRT plus nivolumab, ipilimumab, low-dose cyclophosphamide and aspirin (RACIN trial). Donors were enrolled in RACIN, a single-arm phase I dose-escalation trial in which nivolumab, ipilimumab, aspirin, low-dose cyclophosphamide and low-dose radiotherapy were combined. Eligible patients had advanced, TIL-negative solid tumors. TCRdb shows the sequencer as Illumina HiSeq 2500. First-strand cDNA was synthesized using Superscript III and a set of TRAV- and TRBV-specific primers, so that both TCRalpha and TCRbeta chains were covered. TCRs were amplified with Phusion for 20 PCR cycles, with a constant-region primer paired with the adapter attached to the V primers. Isolated mRNA was amplified with the MessageAmp II aRNA Amplification Kit, using a 16-hour in vitro transcription at 37°C. mRNA for TCR sequencing was isolated with the Dynabeads mRNA DIRECT Purification Kit. Indexed Illumina adapters were added in a second Phusion PCR of roughly 23 cycles, and the PCR products were purified with AMPure XP beads. As for the authors' bioinformatics: Custom Perl scripts were used to pool TCR sequences that encoded the same protein, to remove out-of-frame sequences, and to calculate the abundance of each clonotype. The analysis excluded TCR sequences that were supported by just one read. The metrics used to describe the repertoires included Shannon entropy, Gini index, clonality, richness, and the frequency of TCRs shared between repertoires. TCRdb ran its own pipeline on the public reads, namely fastp trimming at Q25 and MiXCR clone calling, and kept in-frame beta chains. Identical CDR3 protein sequences are pooled into one entry, listed with their most common genes and DNA. These V and J calls originate from TCRdb's pipeline instead of the authors' own analysis. The sample yields about 44,000 distinct CDR3 sequences; less than 30% were counted once. Of the sample, around 9.1% falls within the top ten clones.

A remark on this clonotype: Its specific antigen is unknown. Base qualities are not at hand, and no much larger clone is one base apart.

Trimming accounts for 3 bases at V and 4 bases at J, while the number of junction bases matched to no gene is 10. There are 17 amino acids in the CDR3, from cysteine to phenylalanine inclusive. The entry retains the CDR3 DNA only, 51 bases that are in frame from base 1. Reading the germline V gene gives CDR1 MDHEN and CDR2 SYDVKM. Rearrangement joined TRBV28 to TRBJ2-7, with 12 bases in between that match TRBD2. This TCR was recovered from a male donor with prostate cancer. Sequenced here: PBMCs, sampled after low-dose radiotherapy plus immunotherapy. The DNA sequence is as follows: TGTGCCAGCAGTTTTAGCCGGCTAGCGGGAGGGTATTACGAGCAGTACTTC. This gives the protein CASSFSRLAGGYYEQYF.